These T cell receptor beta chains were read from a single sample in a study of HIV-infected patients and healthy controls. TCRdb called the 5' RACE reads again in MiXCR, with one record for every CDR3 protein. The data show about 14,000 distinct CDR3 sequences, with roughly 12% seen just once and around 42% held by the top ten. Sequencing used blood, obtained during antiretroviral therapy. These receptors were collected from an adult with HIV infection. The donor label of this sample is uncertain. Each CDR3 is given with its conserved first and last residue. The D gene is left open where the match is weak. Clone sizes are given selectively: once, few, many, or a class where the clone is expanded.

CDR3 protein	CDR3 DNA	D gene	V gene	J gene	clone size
CASSFSTGWDEQYF	TGTGCCAGCAGCTTCTCGACAGGGTGGGACGAGCAGTACTTC	TRBD1	TRBV7-9	TRBJ2-7	many
CASSLRGARTLGQETQYF	TGTGCCAGCAGCTTAAGGGGGGCCCGGACCTTGGGCCAAGAGACCCAGTACTTC	.	TRBV11-2	TRBJ2-5	many
CASSSEISFQGLYGYTF	TGTGCCAGCAGTTCCGAGATCTCATTCCAGGGGCTCTATGGCTACACCTTC	.	TRBV6-5	TRBJ1-2	many
CAREGDANTGELFF	TGTGCCCGGGAAGGAGACGCGAACACCGGGGAGCTGTTTTTT	.	TRBV21-1	TRBJ2-2	many
CAISAKREAYNEQFF	TGTGCCATCAGTGCAAAGCGGGAGGCCTACAATGAGCAGTTCTTC	TRBD2	TRBV10-3	TRBJ2-1	many
CASSLPAGSGANVLTF	TGTGCCAGCAGTTTGCCAGCTGGGTCTGGGGCCAACGTCCTGACTTTC	.	TRBV28	TRBJ2-6	many
CSAPALAAPPETQYF	TGCAGTGCCCCGGCCCTAGCGGCACCCCCGGAGACCCAGTACTTC	TRBD2	TRBV20-1	TRBJ2-5	once
CASSSGPGHQNEQFF	TGTGCCAGCAGCTCAGGACCGGGACACCAAAATGAGCAGTTCTTC	.	TRBV5-5	TRBJ2-1	few
CASSTGQGETEAFF	TGCGCCAGCAGCACGGGACAGGGTGAAACTGAAGCTTTCTTT	TRBD1	TRBV5-1	TRBJ1-1	few
CASSLVTANYGYTF	TGTGCCAGTAGTCTGGTTACCGCTAACTATGGCTACACCTTC	.	TRBV19	TRBJ1-2	many
CASTRGSTDTEAFF	TGTGCCAGCACGCGAGGGAGTACAGACACTGAAGCTTTCTTT	.	TRBV6-1	TRBJ1-1	many
CASSPRPQGIGSGNTIYF	TGTGCCAGCTCACCTAGGCCACAGGGGATCGGCTCTGGAAACACCATATATTTT	TRBD1	TRBV18	TRBJ1-3	many
CASSRGGFSYNEQFF	TGTGCCAGCAGCCGCGGGGGATTCTCCTACAATGAGCAGTTCTTC	TRBD2	TRBV12-3/TRBV12-4	TRBJ2-1	many
CASSPSNGGYTF	TGTGCCAGCAGCCCGAGCAATGGCGGCTACACCTTC	.	TRBV7-9	TRBJ1-2	many
CASSLALEVHLTQYF	TGTGCCAGCAGCTTAGCCCTGGAGGTACACCTTACGCAGTATTTT	.	TRBV11-1	TRBJ2-3	.
CASSREGHGASGELFF	TGTGCCAGCAGCCGCGAAGGACATGGGGCGTCCGGGGAGCTGTTTTTT	.	TRBV5-4	TRBJ2-2	.
CASSLVGGGLNEKLFF	TGCGCCAGCAGCTTGGTCGGAGGGGGCCTTAATGAAAAACTGTTTTTT	TRBD1	TRBV5-1	TRBJ1-4	many
CSARSIKGGDNEQFF	TGCAGTGCTAGGTCCATCAAGGGGGGGGACAATGAGCAGTTCTTC	.	TRBV20-1	TRBJ2-1	.
CAISGIDRPSSYEQYF	TGTGCCATCAGTGGAATTGACCGACCAAGCTCCTACGAGCAGTACTTC	.	TRBV10-3	TRBJ2-7	.
CASHSGGADTQYF	TGTGCCAGCCATAGCGGGGGGGCAGATACGCAGTATTTT	TRBD2	TRBV2	TRBJ2-3	many
CASSLPGLEVSDTQYF	TGTGCCAGCAGTTTGCCGGGACTAGAGGTTTCAGATACGCAGTATTTT	TRBD2	TRBV2	TRBJ2-3	many
CASRTDRDLRTQYF	TGTGCCAGCAGAACGGACCGGGACCTTAGGACCCAGTACTTC	.	TRBV12-3/TRBV12-4	TRBJ2-5	many
CSAFTGLAEQFF	TGCAGCGCTTTTACGGGACTAGCGGAGCAGTTCTTC	TRBD2	TRBV29-1	TRBJ2-1	.
CASSPDRGYTDTQYF	TGTGCCAGCAGCCCGGACAGGGGTTACACAGATACGCAGTATTTT	TRBD1	TRBV5-6	TRBJ2-3	many
CSAHLRGTSGRGRTDTQYF	TGCAGTGCTCACCTCCGGGGGACTAGCGGGAGAGGGCGCACAGATACGCAGTATTTT	TRBD2	TRBV20-1	TRBJ2-3	many
CASNYYNEQFF	TGTGCCAGCAACTACTACAATGAGCAGTTCTTC	.	TRBV28	TRBJ2-1	many
CASSFSAGLYNEQFF	TGTGCCAGCAGCTTTTCTGCGGGGTTGTACAATGAGCAGTTCTTC	.	TRBV7-8	TRBJ2-1	many
CAIRNRDRGSGANVLTF	TGTGCCATCAGGAACCGGGACAGGGGGTCAGGGGCCAACGTCCTGACTTTC	TRBD1	TRBV10-3	TRBJ2-6	many
CASSYDRVTGELFF	TGTGCCAGCAGTTACGACAGGGTTACCGGGGAGCTGTTTTTT	TRBD1	TRBV6-5	TRBJ2-2	.
CASSVGGDPRQPQHF	TGTGCCAGCAGCGTAGGGGGTGACCCACGCCAGCCCCAGCATTTT	.	TRBV9	TRBJ1-5	few
CSASGQPDYNEQFF	TGCAGTGCTTCGGGACAGCCCGACTACAATGAGCAGTTCTTC	TRBD1	TRBV20-1	TRBJ2-1	many
CASSPWTGNEQYF	TGCGCCAGCAGCCCTTGGACAGGGAACGAGCAGTACTTC	TRBD1	TRBV4-1	TRBJ2-7	.
CASRSSYEQYF	TGTGCCAGCAGATCAAGCTACGAGCAGTACTTC	.	TRBV6-5	TRBJ2-7	many
CASSLDGPINEQFF	TGTGCCAGCAGCTTAGATGGGCCGATTAATGAGCAGTTCTTC	.	TRBV11-3	TRBJ2-1	many
CATSRGQGDTDTQYF	TGTGCCACCAGCAGGGGACAGGGAGACACAGATACGCAGTATTTT	TRBD1	TRBV15	TRBJ2-3	many
CASSIQGASGANVLTF	TGTGCCAGCAGTATACAGGGGGCGTCCGGGGCCAACGTCCTGACTTTC	TRBD1	TRBV2	TRBJ2-6	.
CATSRGRTSGNQDTQYF	TGTGCCACCAGCAGAGGTAGGACTAGCGGGAATCAAGATACGCAGTATTTT	TRBD2	TRBV15	TRBJ2-3	.
CASRREEGALEQFF	TGTGCCAGCAGACGGGAGGAGGGGGCATTGGAGCAGTTCTTC	.	TRBV28	TRBJ2-1	many
CASSRLAGEVEQYF	TGTGCCAGCAGTCGCCTAGCGGGAGAGGTTGAGCAGTACTTC	TRBD2	TRBV6-5	TRBJ2-7	many
CASSGGGTGFLDEQYF	TGTGCCAGCAGTGGAGGGGGGACAGGATTTTTGGACGAGCAGTACTTC	TRBD1	TRBV6-1	TRBJ2-7	many
CASSYARDSNQPQHF	TGTGCCAGCAGTTATGCAAGGGATAGCAATCAGCCCCAGCATTTT	.	TRBV6-2/TRBV6-3	TRBJ1-5	few
CASSPRVANTDTQYF	TGCGCCAGCAGCCCCCGGGTGGCCAACACAGATACGCAGTATTTT	.	TRBV5-1	TRBJ2-3	.
CASSLPLTGGRNTQYF	TGCGCCAGCAGCTTACCGCTGACAGGGGGGAGGAATACGCAGTATTTT	TRBD1	TRBV5-1	TRBJ2-3	many
CSAPGQGEGNTIYF	TGCAGTGCGCCAGGACAGGGGGAAGGAAACACCATATATTTT	TRBD1	TRBV20-1	TRBJ1-3	many
CASSQDRDRGFNEQFF	TGCGCCAGCAGCCAAGACCGGGACAGGGGGTTTAATGAGCAGTTCTTC	TRBD1	TRBV4-1	TRBJ2-1	many
CASSMGQKNIQYF	TGTGCCAGTAGTATGGGACAGAAAAACATTCAGTACTTC	TRBD1	TRBV19	TRBJ2-4	many
CASSDTPNTEAFF	TGTGCCAGCAGTGATACCCCGAACACTGAAGCTTTCTTT	.	TRBV6-4	TRBJ1-1	many
CASSRPGVKNEQFF	TGTGCCAGCAGTCGCCCGGGAGTTAAGAATGAGCAGTTCTTC	.	TRBV28	TRBJ2-1	many
CSVKRGAAYNEQFF	TGCAGCGTGAAGCGGGGGGCCGCATACAATGAGCAGTTCTTC	TRBD2	TRBV29-1	TRBJ2-1	many
CSGRVGDEQYF	TGCAGCGGCCGGGTAGGGGACGAGCAGTACTTC	.	TRBV29-1	TRBJ2-7	many
CASTLNDGNQPQHF	TGTGCCAGCACCCTAAATGATGGCAATCAGCCCCAGCATTTT	.	TRBV6-1	TRBJ1-5	many
CASSLGPFNEQFF	TGTGCCAGCAGTTTAGGACCATTCAATGAGCAGTTCTTC	.	TRBV27	TRBJ2-1	many